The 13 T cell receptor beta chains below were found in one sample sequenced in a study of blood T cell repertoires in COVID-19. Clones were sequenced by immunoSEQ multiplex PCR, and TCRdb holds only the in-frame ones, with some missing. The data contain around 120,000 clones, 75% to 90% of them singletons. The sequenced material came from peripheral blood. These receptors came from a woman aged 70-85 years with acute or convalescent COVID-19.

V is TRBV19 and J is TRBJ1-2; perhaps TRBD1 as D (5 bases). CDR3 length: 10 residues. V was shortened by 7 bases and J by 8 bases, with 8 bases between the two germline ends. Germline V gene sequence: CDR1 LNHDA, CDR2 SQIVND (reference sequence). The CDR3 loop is CASMGGGYTF. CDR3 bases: TGTGCCAGTATGGGGGGAGGCTACACCTTC. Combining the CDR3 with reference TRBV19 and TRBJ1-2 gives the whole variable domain DGGITQSPKYLFRKEGQNVTLSCEQNLNHDAMYWYRQDPGQGLRLIYYSQIVNDFQKGDIAEGYSVSREKKESFPLTVTSAQKNPTAFYLCASMGGGYTFGSGTRLTVV.

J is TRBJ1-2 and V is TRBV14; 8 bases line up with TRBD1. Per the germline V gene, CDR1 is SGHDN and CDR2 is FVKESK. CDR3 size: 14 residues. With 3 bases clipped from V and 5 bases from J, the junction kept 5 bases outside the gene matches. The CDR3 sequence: CASSHWDRRYGYTF. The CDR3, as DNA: TGTGCCAGCAGCCACTGGGACAGGAGATATGGCTACACCTTC.

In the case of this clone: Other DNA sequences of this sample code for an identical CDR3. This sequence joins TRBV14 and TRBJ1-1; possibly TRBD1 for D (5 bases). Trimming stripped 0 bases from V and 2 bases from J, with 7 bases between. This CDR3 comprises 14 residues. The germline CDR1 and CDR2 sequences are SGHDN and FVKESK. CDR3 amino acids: CASSQDRVNTEAFF. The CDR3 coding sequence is TGTGCCAGCAGCCAAGACAGGGTTAACACTGAAGCTTTCTTT.

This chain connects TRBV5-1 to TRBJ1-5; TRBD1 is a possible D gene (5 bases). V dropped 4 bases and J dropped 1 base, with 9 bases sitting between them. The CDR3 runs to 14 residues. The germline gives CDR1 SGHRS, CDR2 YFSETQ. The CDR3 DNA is TGCGCCAGCAGCCAGGGCGAGAGCAATCAGCCCCAGCATTTT. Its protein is CASSQGESNQPQHF.

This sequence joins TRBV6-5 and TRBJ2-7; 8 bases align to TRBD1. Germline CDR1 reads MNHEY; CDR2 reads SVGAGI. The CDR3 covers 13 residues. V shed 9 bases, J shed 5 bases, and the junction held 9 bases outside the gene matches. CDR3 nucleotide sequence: TGTGCCAGTCAAGGACAGGGAAGGCACGAGCAGTACTTC. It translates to CASQGQGRHEQYF.

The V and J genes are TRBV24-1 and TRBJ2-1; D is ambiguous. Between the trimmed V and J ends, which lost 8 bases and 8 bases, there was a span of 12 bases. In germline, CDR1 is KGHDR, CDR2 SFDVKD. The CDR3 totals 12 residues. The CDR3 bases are TGTGCCACCACTGGTCCGGTCGATGAGCAGTTCTTC. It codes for CATTGPVDEQFF.

In DNA, the CDR3 is TGCGCCAGCAGCTTGGGGGGGAGGCAGGATTCACCCCTCCACTTT. It is translated as CASSLGGRQDSPLHF. The gene calls are TRBV5-1 and TRBJ1-6, with D possibly matching TRBD1 (5 bases). Germline CDR1 reads SGHRS; CDR2 reads YFSETQ. The CDR3 length is 15 residues. The V end was cut by 0 bases, the J end by 8 bases, with 12 bases between.

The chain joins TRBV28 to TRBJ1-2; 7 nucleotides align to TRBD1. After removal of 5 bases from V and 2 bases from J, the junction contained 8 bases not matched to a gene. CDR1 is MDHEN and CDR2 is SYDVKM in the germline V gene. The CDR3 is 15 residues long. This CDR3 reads CASSARTGLNYGYTF. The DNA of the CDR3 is TGTGCCAGCAGTGCCCGGACAGGCCTAAACTATGGCTACACCTTC.

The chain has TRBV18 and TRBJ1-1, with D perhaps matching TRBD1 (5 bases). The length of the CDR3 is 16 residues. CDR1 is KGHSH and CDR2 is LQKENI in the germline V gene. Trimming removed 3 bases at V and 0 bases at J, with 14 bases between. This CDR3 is CASSPRRGDMNTEAFF. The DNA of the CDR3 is TGTGCCAGCTCACCGCGGAGGGGTGATATGAACACTGAAGCTTTCTTT.

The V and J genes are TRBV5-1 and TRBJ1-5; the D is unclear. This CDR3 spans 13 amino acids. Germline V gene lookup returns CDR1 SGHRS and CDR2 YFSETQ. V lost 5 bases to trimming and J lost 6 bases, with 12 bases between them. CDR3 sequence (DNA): TGCGCCAGCAGGGAGGGTTCAGGTCAGCCCCAGCATTTT. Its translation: CASREGSGQPQHF.

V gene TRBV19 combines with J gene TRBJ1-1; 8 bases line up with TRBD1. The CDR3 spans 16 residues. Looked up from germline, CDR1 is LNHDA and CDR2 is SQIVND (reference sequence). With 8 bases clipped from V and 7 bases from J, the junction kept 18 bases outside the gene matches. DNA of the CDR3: TGTGCCAGTCAACCCCTCGGACAGGGACCCCCGGGTGAAGCTTTCTTT. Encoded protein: CASQPLGQGPPGEAFF.

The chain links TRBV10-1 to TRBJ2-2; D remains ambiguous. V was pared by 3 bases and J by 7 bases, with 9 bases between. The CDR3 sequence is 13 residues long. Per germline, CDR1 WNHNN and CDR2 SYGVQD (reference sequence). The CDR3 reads CASSERGGGELFF. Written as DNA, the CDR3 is TGCGCCAGCAGTGAAAGAGGTGGCGGGGAGCTGTTTTTT.

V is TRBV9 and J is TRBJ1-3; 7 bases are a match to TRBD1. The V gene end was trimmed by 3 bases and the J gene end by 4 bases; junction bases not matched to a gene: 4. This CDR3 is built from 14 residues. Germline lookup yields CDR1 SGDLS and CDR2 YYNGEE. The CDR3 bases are TGTGCCAGCAGCGCCCAGGACAGGGGAAACACCATATATTTT. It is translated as CASSAQDRGNTIYF.